These 27 T cell receptor beta chains share one sample of origin, sequenced in a study of cytomegalovirus exposure and HLA in healthy donors. The PCR contained 60 Vbeta and 13 Jbeta primers. Clones were sequenced by immunoSEQ multiplex PCR, and TCRdb holds only the in-frame ones, with some missing. This sample has about 190,000 clones, with over 70% found just once. The sample taken for sequencing was PBMCs. The source of these receptors is a woman in her twenties or thirties in good health and CMV-seropositive.

The V gene is TRBV2, the J gene TRBJ2-5; maybe TRBD1 (6 bases). CDR3 length: 15 residues. Trimming left V 2 bases short and J 0 bases short, with 10 bases between. The germline V gene encodes CDR1 SNHLY and CDR2 FYNNEI. This CDR3 is CASSEFRGYQETQYF. In nucleotides, the CDR3 is TGTGCCAGCAGTGAATTTAGGGGGTACCAAGAGACCCAGTACTTC.

This chain links TRBV28 with TRBJ2-7; 11 nucleotides match TRBD2. V lost 5 bases to trimming and J lost 0 bases; unmatched junction nucleotides: 15. The CDR3 spans 19 residues. The germline CDR1 and CDR2 sequences are MDHEN and SYDVKM. The CDR3 sequence is CASSPNAASGRSSSYEQYF. The CDR3 DNA reads as TGTGCCAGCAGTCCAAACGCGGCTAGCGGGAGGTCGAGCTCCTACGAGCAGTACTTC.

A remark on this clone: At one end, the junction sequence differs from germline, possibly due to a read error. This rearrangement joins TRBV6-5 to TRBJ2-7; D may be TRBD1 (5 bases). This CDR3 has 12 amino acids. The V gene's germline CDR1 is MNHEY and CDR2 SVGAGI. CDR3 in amino acids: CASRPTDTESPF. DNA of the CDR3: TGTGCCAGCAGACCGACAGATACCGAATCTCCGTTC.

The genes are TRBV11-2 and TRBJ2-3; the match to TRBD1 covers 8 bases. CDR1 is SGHAT and CDR2 is FQNNGV in the germline V gene. The CDR3 length is 16 residues. The J segment lost 1 base and the V segment lost 6 bases, leaving 9 bases of the junction unmatched. CDR3 bases: TGTGCCAGCAGAAAGCTTGGGGGACAGGGCACAGATACGCAGTATTTT. This translates into CASRKLGGQGTDTQYF.

The gene calls are TRBV10-1 and TRBJ2-2, with 8 positions matching TRBD2. The CDR3 length is 15 residues. Trimming removed 2 bases from V and 1 base from J; junction bases left unmatched: 0. Germline V gene lookup returns CDR1 WNHNN and CDR2 SYGVQD (reference sequence). The CDR3 loop is CASSEAGGNTGELFF. The DNA for the CDR3 is TGCGCCAGCAGTGAGGCGGGAGGGAACACCGGGGAGCTGTTTTTT.

The sample holds a few counts of this clone. The rearrangement links TRBV7-9 to TRBJ2-1; D is uncertain. The length of the CDR3 is 15 residues. The germline gives CDR1 SEHNR, CDR2 FQNEAQ (reference sequence). V was cut by 1 base and J by 4 bases, with 11 bases left in between. The CDR3 region is CASSLEASSYNEQFF. The DNA for the CDR3 is TGTGCCAGCAGCTTAGAGGCTAGTAGTTACAATGAGCAGTTCTTC.

J is TRBJ2-2 and V is TRBV6-1; 7 bases agree with TRBD2. V trimming: 0 bases; J trimming: 5 bases; junction bases outside the gene matches: 12. The CDR3 has 18 residues. Germline loops: CDR1 MNHNS, CDR2 SASEGT. The CDR3: CASSEAWEGGRRTGELFF. CDR3 nucleotide sequence: TGTGCCAGCAGTGAAGCCTGGGAAGGCGGGAGAAGGACCGGGGAGCTGTTTTTT.

V usage is TRBV15 and J usage is TRBJ2-7; D gene ambiguous. The germline V gene encodes CDR1 LNHNV and CDR2 YYDKDF (reference sequence). V lost 1 base, J lost 6 bases, and 10 bases lay in between. The length of the CDR3 is 13 residues. The CDR3 region has the DNA TGTGCCACCAGCAGAGCCGTCTTAGCCGAGCAGTACTTC. Translated, it gives CATSRAVLAEQYF.

This clone was observed a handful of times. The CDR3: CAVGGASSGGSYGYTF. CDR3 in DNA: TGTGCGGTGGGCGGTGCCAGCAGTGGGGGCAGCTATGGCTACACCTTC. This chain links TRBV2 with TRBJ1-2; D possibly corresponds to TRBD1 (6 bases). CDR1 and CDR2 (germline): SNHLY, FYNNEI. The CDR3 runs 16 residues.

The chain has TRBV18 and TRBJ2-6, with D perhaps TRBD1 (6 bases). This CDR3 is 16 amino acids long. Germline CDR1 and CDR2: KGHSH and LQKENI. V was pared by 2 bases and J by 2 bases, with 10 bases between. CDR3 nucleotides: TGTGCCAGCTCACCATTTGGGACAACTGGGGCCAACGTCCTGACTTTC. Translation: CASSPFGTTGANVLTF.

This sequence joins TRBV28 and TRBJ2-3; D unresolved. Germline loops: CDR1 MDHEN, CDR2 SYDVKM. Deletions cut 5 bases from V and 4 bases from J, with 7 bases between. This CDR3 spans 12 amino acids. Here the CDR3 reads CASSLKSDTQYF. The CDR3, as DNA: TGTGCCAGCAGTCTAAAGTCAGATACGCAGTATTTT.

The rearrangement joins TRBV11-2 to TRBJ1-1; D is possibly TRBD1 (5 bases). V was trimmed by 4 bases and J by 3 bases, leaving 27 bases between them. The germline V gene has CDR1 SGHAT and CDR2 FQNNGV. The CDR3 contains 19 residues. The CDR3 spells CASSSLAGSGYLSYTEAFF. CDR3 bases: TGTGCCAGCAGCTCACTGGCTGGCTCAGGGTATTTGAGTTACACTGAAGCTTTCTTT.

The chain links TRBV28 to TRBJ2-7; 7 bases line up with TRBD1. Per germline, CDR1 MDHEN and CDR2 SYDVKM. With 3 bases clipped from V and 2 bases from J, the junction kept 1 base outside the gene matches. CDR3 length: 13 amino acids. The CDR3 bases are TGTGCCAGCAGTTTTCAGGGGGCCTACGAGCAGTACTTC. It translates to CASSFQGAYEQYF.

The rearrangement uses TRBV29-1 and TRBJ2-6; weak D call: TRBD2 (6 bases). The CDR3 totals 17 residues. Germline values: CDR1 SQVTM, CDR2 ANQGSEA. Trimming removed 3 bases at V and 0 bases at J, with 15 bases between. CDR3 protein: CSVEGRDGSSGANVLTF. The CDR3 DNA is TGCAGCGTTGAGGGCCGTGACGGGAGCTCTGGGGCCAACGTCCTGACTTTC.

This chain joins TRBV27 and TRBJ2-7; 9 positions agree with TRBD1. The CDR3 spans 15 residues. J lost 0 bases, V lost 5 bases, and 5 bases had no gene match. Germline loops: CDR1 MNHEY, CDR2 SMNVEV (reference sequence). This CDR3 reads CASSHSTGGSYEQYF. The CDR3 DNA reads TGTGCCAGCAGTCACTCGACAGGGGGCTCCTACGAGCAGTACTTC.

The chain employs TRBV11-2 and TRBJ1-4; 9 nucleotides match TRBD1. Germline V gene data show CDR1 as SGHAT and CDR2 as FQNNGV. The CDR3 totals 14 residues. V lost 4 bases, J lost 6 bases, and 3 bases stayed unmatched. CDR3 sequence (DNA): TGTGCCAGCAGCTCCGACAGGGGGGATGAAAAACTGTTTTTT. Protein sequence: CASSSDRGDEKLFF.

This clone was picked up a small number of times. The chain joins TRBV7-2 to TRBJ2-7, with a tentative D call TRBD1 (6 bases). V was cut by 5 bases and J by 5 bases, with 28 bases left in between. This CDR3 has 18 residues. Germline-derived CDR1 and CDR2 are SGHTA and FQGNSA. CDR3 nucleotides: TGTGCCAGCAGCCAAAAACAGGGAGCCTCCTCCTACCTGGACGAGCAGTACTTC. This translates into CASSQKQGASSYLDEQYF.

The rearrangement uses TRBV7-8 and TRBJ2-3; the match to TRBD2 covers 7 bases. Per germline, CDR1 SGHVS and CDR2 FQNEAQ. V shed 3 bases, J shed 10 bases, and the junction held 1 base outside the gene matches. This CDR3 has 11 amino acids. For the CDR3, the DNA is TGTGCCAGCAGCTTCCGGGAGGCGCAGTATTTT. It translates to CASSFREAQYF.

The chain joins TRBV10-3 to TRBJ2-1; 7 bases line up with TRBD2. The CDR3 sequence is 15 residues long. The V and J ends lost 10 bases and 1 base, in that order; junction bases with no gene match: 10. The germline gives CDR1 ENHRY, CDR2 SYGVKD. CDR3 sequence: CASRESGASYNEQFF. The CDR3 bases are TGTGCCAGCCGAGAAAGCGGGGCGTCCTACAATGAGCAGTTCTTC.

This clone was detected once. In nucleotides, the CDR3 is TGCGCCAGCAGTGAAGGGAGATTCTCCTACGAGCAGTACTTC. Translation: CASSEGRFSYEQYF. V is TRBV10-1 and J is TRBJ2-5; the D gene is possibly TRBD2 (5 bases). The closer fit of TRBJ2-7 to the DNA end suggests the J call may be wrong. Germline lookup yields CDR1 WNHNN and CDR2 SYGVQD (reference sequence). The CDR3 runs to 14 residues.

This chain links TRBV5-1 with TRBJ2-3, with 10 positions matching TRBD2. There are 18 residues in the CDR3. Germline-derived CDR1 and CDR2 are SGHRS and YFSETQ. Germline trimming cut 2 bases from V and 2 bases from J; bases unmatched to any gene: 11. In DNA, the CDR3 is TGCGCCAGCAGCTTCCCGGAGGGGACTAGCGTAACCACAGATACGCAGTATTTT. Its protein product is CASSFPEGTSVTTDTQYF.

The rearrangement joins TRBV6-1 to TRBJ2-3; 8 nucleotides match TRBD1. CDR3 length equals 17 residues. From germline, CDR1 is MNHNS and CDR2 SASEGT. V shed 4 bases, J shed 2 bases, and the junction held 11 bases outside the gene matches. CDR3 in DNA: TGTGCCAGCAGTGCAGGGGGCGGGACCATCCCCACAGATACGCAGTATTTT. Encoded protein: CASSAGGGTIPTDTQYF.

The rearrangement links TRBV11-2 to TRBJ2-5; the match to TRBD2 covers 8 bases. J was trimmed by 4 bases and V by 5 bases; bases with no gene match: 6. Germline values: CDR1 SGHAT, CDR2 FQNNGV. CDR3 length: 14 amino acids. CDR3: CASSPRGGRETQYF. The CDR3 DNA reads TGTGCCAGCAGCCCCCGGGGGGGGCGAGAGACCCAGTACTTC.

The genes are TRBV6-1 and TRBJ2-7, with TRBD2 matching over 13 bases. V lost 7 bases and J lost 7; bases outside the gene matches: 7. Germline CDR1 is MNHNS and CDR2 is SASEGT. There are 14 residues in the CDR3. The CDR3 sequence: CASTGLAGAWEQYF. For the CDR3, the DNA is TGTGCCAGCACCGGACTAGCGGGAGCTTGGGAGCAGTACTTC.

The gene calls are TRBV6-6 and TRBJ1-1; TRBD1 matches at 11 bases. With 6 bases clipped from V and 1 base from J, the junction kept 7 bases outside the gene matches. CDR3 length equals 16 residues. CDR1 and CDR2 from the germline V gene are MNHNY and SVGAGI (reference sequence). The DNA of the CDR3 is TGTGCCAGCAGCTCGGGACAGGGGGATACGAACACTGAAGCTTTCTTT. It encodes CASSSGQGDTNTEAFF.

This clone was recorded once. The chain carries TRBV2 and TRBJ2-2, with D possibly being TRBD2 (5 bases). V was shortened by 5 bases and J by 6 bases, with 10 bases between the two germline ends. The CDR3 spans 13 residues. Germline values: CDR1 SNHLY, CDR2 FYNNEI. The DNA of the CDR3 is TGTGCCAGCAGTCCATTGAGGGCCGGGGAGCTGTTTTTT. Its translation: CASSPLRAGELFF. Complete variable domain (other parts from reference TRBV2 and TRBJ2-2): EPEVTQTPSHQVTQMGQEVILRCVPISNHLYFYWYRQILGQKVEFLVSFYNNEISEKSEIFDDQFSVERPDGSNFTLKIRSTKLEDSAMYFCASSPLRAGELFFGEGSRLTVL.

V is TRBV27 and J is TRBJ2-7; the D gene is possibly TRBD1 (6 bases). CDR3 length equals 14 residues. Germline loops: CDR1 MNHEY, CDR2 SMNVEV (reference sequence). Trimming left V 2 bases short and J 3 bases short, with 11 bases between. CDR3 sequence reads: CASSLRGHLYEQYF. In DNA, the CDR3 is TGTGCCAGCAGTTTAAGGGGACACCTCTACGAGCAGTACTTC.